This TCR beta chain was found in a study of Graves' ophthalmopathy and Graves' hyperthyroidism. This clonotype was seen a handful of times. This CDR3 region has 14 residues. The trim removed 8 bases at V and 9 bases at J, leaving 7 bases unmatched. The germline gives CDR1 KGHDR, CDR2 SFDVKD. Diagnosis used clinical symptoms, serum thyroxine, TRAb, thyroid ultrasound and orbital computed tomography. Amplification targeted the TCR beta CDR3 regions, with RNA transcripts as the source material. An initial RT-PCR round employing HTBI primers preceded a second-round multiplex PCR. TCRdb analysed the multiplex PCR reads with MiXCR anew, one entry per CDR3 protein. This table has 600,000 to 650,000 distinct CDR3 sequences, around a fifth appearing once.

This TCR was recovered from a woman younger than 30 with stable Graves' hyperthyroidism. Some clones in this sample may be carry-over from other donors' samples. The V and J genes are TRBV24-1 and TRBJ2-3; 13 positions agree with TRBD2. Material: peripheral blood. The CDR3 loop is CATITSGGADTQYF. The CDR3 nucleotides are TGTGCCACCATAACTAGCGGGGGGGCCGACACGCAGTATTTT.